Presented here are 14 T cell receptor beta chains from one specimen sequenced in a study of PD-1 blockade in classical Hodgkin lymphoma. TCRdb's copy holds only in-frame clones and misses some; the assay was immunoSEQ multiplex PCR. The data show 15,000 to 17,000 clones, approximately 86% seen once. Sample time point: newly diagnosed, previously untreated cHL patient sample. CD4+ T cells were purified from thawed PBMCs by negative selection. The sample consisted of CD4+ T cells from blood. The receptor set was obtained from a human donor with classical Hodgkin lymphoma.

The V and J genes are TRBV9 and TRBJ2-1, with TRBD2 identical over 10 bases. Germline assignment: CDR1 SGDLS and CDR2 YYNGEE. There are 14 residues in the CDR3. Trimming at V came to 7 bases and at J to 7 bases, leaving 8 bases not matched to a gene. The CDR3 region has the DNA TGTGCCAGCGGCCTAGCGGGAGTAGGGAATGAGCAGTTCTTC. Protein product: CASGLAGVGNEQFF. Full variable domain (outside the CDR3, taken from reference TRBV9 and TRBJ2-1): DSGVTQTPKHLITATGQRVTLRCSPRSGDLSVYWYQQSLDQGLQFLIQYYNGEERAKGNILERFSAQQFPDLHSELNLSSLELGDSALYFCASGLAGVGNEQFFGPGTRLTVL.

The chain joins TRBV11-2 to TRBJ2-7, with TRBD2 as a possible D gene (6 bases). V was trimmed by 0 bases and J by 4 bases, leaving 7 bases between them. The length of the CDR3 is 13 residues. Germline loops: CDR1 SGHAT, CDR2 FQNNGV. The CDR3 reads CASSLDSGYEQYF. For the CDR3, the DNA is TGTGCCAGCAGCTTAGATAGCGGATACGAGCAGTACTTC.

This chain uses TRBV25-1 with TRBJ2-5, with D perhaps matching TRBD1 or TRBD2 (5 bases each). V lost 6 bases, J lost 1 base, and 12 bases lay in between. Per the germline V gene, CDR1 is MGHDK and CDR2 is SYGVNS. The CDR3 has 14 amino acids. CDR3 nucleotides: TGTGCCAGCAGCAAGGGGAGTGTCCAAGAGACCCAGTACTTC. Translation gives CASSKGSVQETQYF. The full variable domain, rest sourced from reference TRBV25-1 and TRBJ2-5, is EADIYQTPRYLVIGTGKKITLECSQTMGHDKMYWYQQDPGMELHLIHYSYGVNSTEKGDLSSESTVSRIRTEHFPLTLESARPSHTSQYLCASSKGSVQETQYFGPGTRLLVL.

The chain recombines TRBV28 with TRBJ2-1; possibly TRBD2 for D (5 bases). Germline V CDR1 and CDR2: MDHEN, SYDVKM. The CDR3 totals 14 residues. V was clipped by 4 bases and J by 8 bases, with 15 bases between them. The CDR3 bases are TGTGCCAGCAGTTCCAAACTAGGCTTGCATGAGCAGTTCTTC. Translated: CASSSKLGLHEQFF.

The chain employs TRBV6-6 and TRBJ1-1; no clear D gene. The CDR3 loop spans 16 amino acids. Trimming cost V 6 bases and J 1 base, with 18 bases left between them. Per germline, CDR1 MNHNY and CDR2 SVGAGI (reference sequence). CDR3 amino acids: CASSRLTGGKNTEAFF. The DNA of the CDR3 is TGTGCCAGCAGCCGACTCACGGGAGGGAAGAACACTGAAGCTTTCTTT.

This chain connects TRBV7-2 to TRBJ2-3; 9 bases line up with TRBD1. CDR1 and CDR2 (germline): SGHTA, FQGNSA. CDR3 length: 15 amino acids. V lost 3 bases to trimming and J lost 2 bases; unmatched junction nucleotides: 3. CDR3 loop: CASSFGQGNTDTQYF. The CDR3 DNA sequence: TGTGCCAGCAGCTTTGGACAGGGGAACACAGATACGCAGTATTTT. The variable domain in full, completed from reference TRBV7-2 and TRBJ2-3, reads GAGVSQSPSNKVTEKGKDVELRCDPISGHTALYWYRQSLGQGLEFLIYFQGNSAPDKSGLPSDRFSAERTGGSVSTLTIQRTQQEDSAVYLCASSFGQGNTDTQYFGPGTRLTVL.

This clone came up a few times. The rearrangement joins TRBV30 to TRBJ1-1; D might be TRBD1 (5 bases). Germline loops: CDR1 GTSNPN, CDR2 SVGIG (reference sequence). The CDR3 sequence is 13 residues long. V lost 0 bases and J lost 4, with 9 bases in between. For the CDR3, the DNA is TGTGCCTGGAGTGTACTTGGGGGCACTGAAGCTTTCTTT. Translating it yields CAWSVLGGTEAFF.

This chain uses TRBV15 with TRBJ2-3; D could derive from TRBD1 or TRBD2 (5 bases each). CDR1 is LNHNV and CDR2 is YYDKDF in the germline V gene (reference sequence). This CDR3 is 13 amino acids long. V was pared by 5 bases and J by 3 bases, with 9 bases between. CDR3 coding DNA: TGTGCCACCAGCTCCGGGGCGACAGATACGCAGTATTTT. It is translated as CATSSGATDTQYF. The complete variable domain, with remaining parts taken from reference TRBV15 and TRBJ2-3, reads DAMVIQNPRYQVTQFGKPVTLSCSQTLNHNVMYWYQQKSSQAPKLLFHYYDKDFNNEADTPDNFQSRRPNTSFCFLDIRSPGLGDTAMYLCATSSGATDTQYFGPGTRLTVL.

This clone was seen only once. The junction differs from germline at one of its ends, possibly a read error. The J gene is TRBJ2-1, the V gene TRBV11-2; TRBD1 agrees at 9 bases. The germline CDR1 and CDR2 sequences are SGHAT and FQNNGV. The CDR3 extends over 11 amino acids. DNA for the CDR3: TGTGCCAGCAGCGCGGGACAGGGCGGAATCTTC. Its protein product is CASSAGQGGIF.

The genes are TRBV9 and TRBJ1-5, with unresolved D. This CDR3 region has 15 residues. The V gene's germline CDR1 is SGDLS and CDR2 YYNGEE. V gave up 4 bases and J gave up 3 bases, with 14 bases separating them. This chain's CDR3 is CASSIEGNLNQPQHF. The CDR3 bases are TGTGCCAGCAGCATCGAAGGCAATCTCAATCAGCCCCAGCATTTT.

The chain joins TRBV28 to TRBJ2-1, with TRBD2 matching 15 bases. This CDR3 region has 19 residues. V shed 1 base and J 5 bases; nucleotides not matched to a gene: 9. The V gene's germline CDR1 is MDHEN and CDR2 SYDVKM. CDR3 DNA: TGTGCCAGCAGTTTATTTCCCGGGACTAGCGGGAGGACCCACAATGAGCAGTTCTTC. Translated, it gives CASSLFPGTSGRTHNEQFF.

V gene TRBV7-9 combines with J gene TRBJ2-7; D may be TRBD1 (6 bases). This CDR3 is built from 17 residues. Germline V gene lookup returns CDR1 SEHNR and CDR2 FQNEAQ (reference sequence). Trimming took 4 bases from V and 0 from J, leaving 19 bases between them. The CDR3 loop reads CASSSIPGQGSSYEQYF. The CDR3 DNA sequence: TGTGCCAGCAGCTCCATCCCGGGGCAGGGGAGCTCCTACGAGCAGTACTTC.

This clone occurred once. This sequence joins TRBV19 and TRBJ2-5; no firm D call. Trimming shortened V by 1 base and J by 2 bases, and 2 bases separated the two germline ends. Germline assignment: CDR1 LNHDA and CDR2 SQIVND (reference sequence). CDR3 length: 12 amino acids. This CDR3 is CASSIGQETQYF. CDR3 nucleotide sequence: TGTGCCAGTAGTATAGGACAAGAGACCCAGTACTTC.

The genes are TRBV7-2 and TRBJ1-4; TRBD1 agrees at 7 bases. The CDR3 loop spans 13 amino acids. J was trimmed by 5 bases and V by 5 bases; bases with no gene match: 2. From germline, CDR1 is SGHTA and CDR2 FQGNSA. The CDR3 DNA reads TGTGCCAGCAGCGGGGGACAGAATGAAAAACTGTTTTTT. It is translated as CASSGGQNEKLFF. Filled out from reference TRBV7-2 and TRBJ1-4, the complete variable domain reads GAGVSQSPSNKVTEKGKDVELRCDPISGHTALYWYRQSLGQGLEFLIYFQGNSAPDKSGLPSDRFSAERTGGSVSTLTIQRTQQEDSAVYLCASSGGQNEKLFFGSGTQLSVL.